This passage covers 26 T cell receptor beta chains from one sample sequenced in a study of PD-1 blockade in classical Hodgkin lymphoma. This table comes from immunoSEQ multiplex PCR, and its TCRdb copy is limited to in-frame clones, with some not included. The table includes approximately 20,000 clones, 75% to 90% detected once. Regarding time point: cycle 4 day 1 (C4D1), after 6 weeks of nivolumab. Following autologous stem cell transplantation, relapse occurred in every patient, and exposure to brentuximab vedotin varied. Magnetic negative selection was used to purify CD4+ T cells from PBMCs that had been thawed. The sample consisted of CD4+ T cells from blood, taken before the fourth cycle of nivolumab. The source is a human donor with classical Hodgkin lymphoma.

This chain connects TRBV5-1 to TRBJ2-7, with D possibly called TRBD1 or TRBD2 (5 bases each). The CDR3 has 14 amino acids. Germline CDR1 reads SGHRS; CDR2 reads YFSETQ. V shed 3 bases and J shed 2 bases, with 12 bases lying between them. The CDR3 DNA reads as TGCGCCAGCAGCTCCGGGACGGCGACCTACGAGCAGTACTTC. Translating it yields CASSSGTATYEQYF.

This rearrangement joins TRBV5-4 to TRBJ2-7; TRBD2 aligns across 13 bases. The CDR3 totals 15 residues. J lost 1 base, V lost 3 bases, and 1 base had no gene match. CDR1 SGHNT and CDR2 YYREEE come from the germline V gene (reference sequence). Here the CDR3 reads CASSWGLAGSYEQYF. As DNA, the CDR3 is TGTGCCAGCAGCTGGGGACTAGCGGGATCCTACGAGCAGTACTTC. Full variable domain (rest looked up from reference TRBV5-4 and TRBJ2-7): ETGVTQSPTHLIKTRGQQVTLRCSSQSGHNTVSWYQQALGQGPQFIFQYYREEENGRGNFPPRFSGLQFPNYSSELNVNALELDDSALYLCASSWGLAGSYEQYFGPGTRLTVT.

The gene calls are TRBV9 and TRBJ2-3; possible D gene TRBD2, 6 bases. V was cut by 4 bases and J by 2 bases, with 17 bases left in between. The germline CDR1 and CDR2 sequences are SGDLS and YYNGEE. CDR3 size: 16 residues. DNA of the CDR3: TGTGCCAGCAGCCCCCGGGTAGCGGTGGACACAGATACGCAGTATTTT. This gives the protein CASSPRVAVDTDTQYF. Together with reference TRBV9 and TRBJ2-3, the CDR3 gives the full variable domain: DSGVTQTPKHLITATGQRVTLRCSPRSGDLSVYWYQQSLDQGLQFLIQYYNGEERAKGNILERFSAQQFPDLHSELNLSSLELGDSALYFCASSPRVAVDTDTQYFGPGTRLTVL.

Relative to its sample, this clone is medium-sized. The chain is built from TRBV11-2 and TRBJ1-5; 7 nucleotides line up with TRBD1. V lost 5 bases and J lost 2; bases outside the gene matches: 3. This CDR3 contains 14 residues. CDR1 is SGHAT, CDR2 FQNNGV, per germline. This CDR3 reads CASSPGTGNQPQHF. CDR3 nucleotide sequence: TGTGCCAGCAGCCCCGGGACAGGCAATCAGCCCCAGCATTTT.

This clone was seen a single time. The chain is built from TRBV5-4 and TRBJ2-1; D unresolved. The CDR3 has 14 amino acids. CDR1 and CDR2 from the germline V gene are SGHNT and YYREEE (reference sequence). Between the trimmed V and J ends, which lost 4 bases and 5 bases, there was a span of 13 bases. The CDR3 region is CASSAHYLDNEQFF. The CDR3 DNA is TGTGCCAGCAGCGCTCATTACCTAGACAATGAGCAGTTCTTC.

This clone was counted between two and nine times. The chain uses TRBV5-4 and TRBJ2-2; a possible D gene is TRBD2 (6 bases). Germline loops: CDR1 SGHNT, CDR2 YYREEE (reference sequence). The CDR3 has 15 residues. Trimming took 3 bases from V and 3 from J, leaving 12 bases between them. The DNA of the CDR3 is TGTGCCAGCAGCTCCGCTCGCGGGGACACCGGGGAGCTGTTTTTT. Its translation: CASSSARGDTGELFF.

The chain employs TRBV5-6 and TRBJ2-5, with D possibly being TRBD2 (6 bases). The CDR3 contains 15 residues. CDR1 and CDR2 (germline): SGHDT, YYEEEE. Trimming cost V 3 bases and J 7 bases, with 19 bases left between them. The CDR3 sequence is CASSSGGGPKGTQYF. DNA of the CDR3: TGTGCCAGCAGCTCCGGCGGAGGGCCCAAGGGGACCCAGTACTTC.

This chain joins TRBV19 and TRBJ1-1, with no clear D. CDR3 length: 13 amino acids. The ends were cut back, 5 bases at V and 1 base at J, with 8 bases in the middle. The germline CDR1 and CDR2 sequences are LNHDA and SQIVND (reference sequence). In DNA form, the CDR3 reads TGTGCCAGTAGTGCGGGCCCGAACACTGAAGCTTTCTTT. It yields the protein CASSAGPNTEAFF.

CDR3 protein: CASGRQGVNGNTIYF. The CDR3 coding sequence is TGTGCCAGCGGAAGACAGGGGGTAAATGGAAACACCATATATTTT. The rearrangement links TRBV6-5 to TRBJ1-3; TRBD1 matches 9 bases. CDR1 and CDR2 (germline): MNHEY, SVGAGI. The CDR3 length is 15 residues. Trimming took 8 bases from V and 3 from J; bases not matched to a gene: 8.

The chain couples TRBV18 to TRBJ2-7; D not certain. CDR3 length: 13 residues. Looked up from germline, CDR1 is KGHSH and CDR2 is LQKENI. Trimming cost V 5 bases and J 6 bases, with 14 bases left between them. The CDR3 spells CASSLRDYAEQYF. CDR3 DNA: TGTGCCAGCTCATTAAGGGATTATGCCGAGCAGTACTTC.

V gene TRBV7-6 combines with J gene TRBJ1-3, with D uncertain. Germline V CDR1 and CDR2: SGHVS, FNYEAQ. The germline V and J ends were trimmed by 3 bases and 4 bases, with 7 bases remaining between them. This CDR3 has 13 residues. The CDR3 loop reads CASSFAVGNTIYF. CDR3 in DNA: TGTGCCAGCAGCTTTGCAGTGGGAAACACCATATATTTT.

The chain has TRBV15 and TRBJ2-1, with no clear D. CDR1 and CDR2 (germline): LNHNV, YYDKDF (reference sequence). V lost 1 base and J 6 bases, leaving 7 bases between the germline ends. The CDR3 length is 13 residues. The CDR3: CATSRGMGNEQFF. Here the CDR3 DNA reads TGTGCCACCAGCAGAGGGATGGGCAATGAGCAGTTCTTC.

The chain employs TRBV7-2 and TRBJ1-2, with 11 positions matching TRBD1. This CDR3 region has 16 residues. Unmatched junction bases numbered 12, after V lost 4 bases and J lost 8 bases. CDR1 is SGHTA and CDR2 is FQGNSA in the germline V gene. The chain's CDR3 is CASSSPSPDRGRGYTF. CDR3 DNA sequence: TGTGCCAGCAGCTCTCCATCGCCGGACAGGGGGCGAGGCTACACCTTC.

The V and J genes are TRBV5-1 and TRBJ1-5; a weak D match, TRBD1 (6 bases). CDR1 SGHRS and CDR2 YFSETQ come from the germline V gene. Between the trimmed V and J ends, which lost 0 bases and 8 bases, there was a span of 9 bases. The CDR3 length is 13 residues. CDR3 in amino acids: CASSLAQGEPQHF. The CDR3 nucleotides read TGCGCCAGCAGCTTGGCACAGGGTGAGCCCCAGCATTTT.

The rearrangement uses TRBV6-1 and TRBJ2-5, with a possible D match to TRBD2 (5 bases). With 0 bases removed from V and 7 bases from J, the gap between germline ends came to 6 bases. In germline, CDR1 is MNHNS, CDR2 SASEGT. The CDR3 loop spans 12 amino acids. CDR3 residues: CASSEADWTQYF. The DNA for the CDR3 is TGTGCCAGCAGTGAAGCGGACTGGACCCAGTACTTC.

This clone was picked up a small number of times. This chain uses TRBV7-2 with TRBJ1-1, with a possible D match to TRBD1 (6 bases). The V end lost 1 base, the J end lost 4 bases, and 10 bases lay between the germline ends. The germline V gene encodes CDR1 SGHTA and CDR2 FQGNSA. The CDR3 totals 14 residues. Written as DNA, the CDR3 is TGTGCCAGCAGCTTAGTTGGGGGGCTCACTGAAGCTTTCTTT. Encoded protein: CASSLVGGLTEAFF.

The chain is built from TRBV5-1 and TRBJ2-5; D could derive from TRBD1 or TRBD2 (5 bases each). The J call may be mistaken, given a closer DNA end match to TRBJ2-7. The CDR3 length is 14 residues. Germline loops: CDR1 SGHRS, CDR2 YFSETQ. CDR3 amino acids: CASSLGAGSYEQYF. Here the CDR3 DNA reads TGCGCCAGCAGCCTCGGGGCTGGCTCCTACGAGCAGTACTTC.

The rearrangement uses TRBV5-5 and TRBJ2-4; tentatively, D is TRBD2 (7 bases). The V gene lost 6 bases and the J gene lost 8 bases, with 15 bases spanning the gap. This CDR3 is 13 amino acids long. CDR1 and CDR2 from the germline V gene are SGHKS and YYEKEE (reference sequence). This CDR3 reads CASNPRGADIQYF. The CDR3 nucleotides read TGTGCCAGCAACCCTCGGGGGGCGGACATTCAGTACTTC. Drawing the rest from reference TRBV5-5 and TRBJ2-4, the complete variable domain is DAGVTQSPTHLIKTRGQQVTLRCSPISGHKSVSWYQQVLGQGPQFIFQYYEKEERGRGNFPDRFSARQFPNYSSELNVNALLLGDSALYLCASNPRGADIQYFGAGTRLSVL.

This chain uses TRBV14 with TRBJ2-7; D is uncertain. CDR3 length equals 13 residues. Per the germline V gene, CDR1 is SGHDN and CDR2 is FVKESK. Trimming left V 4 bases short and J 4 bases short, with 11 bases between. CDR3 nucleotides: TGTGCCAGCAGCCCACCTCGCCTTTACGAGCAGTACTTC. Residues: CASSPPRLYEQYF.

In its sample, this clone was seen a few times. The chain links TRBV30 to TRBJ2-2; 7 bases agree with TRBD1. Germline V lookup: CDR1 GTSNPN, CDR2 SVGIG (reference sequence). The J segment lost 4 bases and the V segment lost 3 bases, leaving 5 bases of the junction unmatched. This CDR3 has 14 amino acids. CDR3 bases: TGTGCCTGGAGCCTACACAGGGGCACCGGGGAGCTGTTTTTT. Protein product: CAWSLHRGTGELFF.

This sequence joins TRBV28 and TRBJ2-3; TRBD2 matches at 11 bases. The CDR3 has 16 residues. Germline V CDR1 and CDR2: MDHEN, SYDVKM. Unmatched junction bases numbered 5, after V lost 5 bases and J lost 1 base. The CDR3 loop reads CASSRVAGGGTDTQYF. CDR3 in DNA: TGTGCCAGCAGTAGGGTAGCGGGAGGGGGCACAGATACGCAGTATTTT.

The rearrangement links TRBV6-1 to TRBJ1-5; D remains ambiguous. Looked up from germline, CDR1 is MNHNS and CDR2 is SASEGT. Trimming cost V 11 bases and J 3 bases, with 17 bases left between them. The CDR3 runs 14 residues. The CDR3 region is CAASAAATNQPQHF. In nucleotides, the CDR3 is TGTGCCGCATCCGCCGCGGCTACCAATCAGCCCCAGCATTTT.

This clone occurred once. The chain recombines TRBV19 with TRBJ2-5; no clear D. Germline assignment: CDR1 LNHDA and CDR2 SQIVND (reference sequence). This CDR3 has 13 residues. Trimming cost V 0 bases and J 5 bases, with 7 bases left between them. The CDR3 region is CASSIDLGETQYF. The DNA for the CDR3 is TGTGCCAGTAGTATAGATCTCGGCGAGACCCAGTACTTC.

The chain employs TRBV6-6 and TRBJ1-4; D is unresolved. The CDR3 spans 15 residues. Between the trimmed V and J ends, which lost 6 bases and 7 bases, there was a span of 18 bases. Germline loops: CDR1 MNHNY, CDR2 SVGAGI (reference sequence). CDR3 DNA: TGTGCCAGCAGAGAACCGGGGAAGGGAGGTGAAAAACTGTTTTTT. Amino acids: CASREPGKGGEKLFF.

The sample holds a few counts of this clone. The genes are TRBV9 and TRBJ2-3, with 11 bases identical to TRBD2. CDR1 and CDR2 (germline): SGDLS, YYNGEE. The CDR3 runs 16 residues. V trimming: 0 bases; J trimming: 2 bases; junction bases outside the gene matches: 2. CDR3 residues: CASSVELAGDTDTQYF. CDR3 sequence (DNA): TGTGCCAGCAGCGTAGAACTAGCGGGAGACACAGATACGCAGTATTTT.

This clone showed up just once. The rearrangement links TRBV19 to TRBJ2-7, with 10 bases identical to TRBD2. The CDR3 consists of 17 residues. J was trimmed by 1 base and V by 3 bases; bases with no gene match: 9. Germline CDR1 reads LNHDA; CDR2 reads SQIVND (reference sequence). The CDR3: CASSIFPSGSLSYEQYF. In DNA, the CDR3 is TGTGCCAGTAGTATCTTTCCTAGCGGGAGTCTTTCCTACGAGCAGTACTTC.